A selection of T cell receptor beta chains follows, all from one sample in a study of STAT5B mutations in CD4+ large granular lymphocyte leukemia. Here immunoSEQ multiplex PCR was the method, and the copy in TCRdb shows in-frame clones only, minus some. The table includes about 35,000 clones, about four fifths detected once. Sequenced material: CD4+ T cells from blood buffy coats. The source is a human donor in good health. The CDR3 runs from the conserved cysteine through the conserved F or W.

TRBJ1-2,TRBV12-5,CASGTGYYGYTF
TRBJ2-5,TRBV5-4,CASSLPGGETQYF
TRBJ1-4,TRBV6-5,CASSYGDRVEKLFF
TRBJ2-5,TRBV7-2,CASSTHRAMGGETQYF
TRBJ1-1,TRBV6-5,CASSYDGTEAFF
TRBJ1-2,TRBV10-2,CASSDQANYGYTF
TRBJ2-3,TRBV11-2,CASSSLADSTDTQYF
NA,TRBV7-9,CASSYWTGGGSEQYF
TRBJ2-1,TRBV2,CASSGSNEQFF
TRBJ2-3,TRBV7-2,CASSSGGGRAVTDTQYF
TRBJ1-4,TRBV5-6,CASSGRTATNEKLFF
TRBJ2-7,TRBV5-4,CASSLGGLAGDLREQYF
TRBJ1-2,TRBV19,CASGMLQENYGYTF
TRBJ2-3,TRBV5-4,CASSKSGNEVTDTQYF
TRBJ2-7,TRBV6-5,CASSRATRGSYEQYF
TRBJ2-1,TRBV14,CASSIRNDREQFF
TRBJ2-1,TRBV7-9,CASSSHGDEQFF
TRBJ1-1,TRBV10-3,CAISESNPDLNTEAFF
TRBJ1-1,TRBV11-1,CASSLAAGLLTEAFF
TRBJ1-3,TRBV5-1,CASSALPGTGGNTIYF
TRBJ2-7,TRBV15,CATSSIHGQTGSSYEQYF
TRBJ2-7,TRBV7-2,CASSLASGTSSYEQYF
TRBJ2-1,TRBV5-1,CASSLGLAGAASYNEQFF
TRBJ2-4,TRBV7-2,CASSSLNIAKNIQYF
TRBJ2-5,TRBV5-6,CASSSTGIQETQYF
TRBJ2-2,TRBV6-4,CATSLDRNTGELFF
TRBJ1-5,TRBV5-1,CASSLAGPQPQHF
TRBJ2-5,TRBV7-6,CASSLGYTSGRIRETQYF
TRBJ2-1,TRBV4-3,CASSQERRNEQFF